Below are 4 T cell receptor beta chains sequenced from a single sample in a study of CD4 T cells in relation to SARS-CoV-2 and coronaviruses. TCRdb's table, derived via immunoSEQ multiplex PCR, lists solely in-frame clones and lacks some. Of some 32,000 clones listed, more than 65% are singletons. For these TCRs, the target antigens are not known. Input material: memory CD4+ T cells from PBMCs, cultured in vitro. These receptors were obtained from an adult with COVID-19.

The chain combines TRBV14 with TRBJ2-1; TRBD2 matches at 9 bases. Germline values: CDR1 SGHDN, CDR2 FVKESK. After removal of 0 bases from V and 7 bases from J, the junction contained 1 base not matched to a gene. This CDR3 has 14 residues. CDR3 nucleotide sequence: TGTGCCAGCAGCCAAGATCTAGCGGGGAATGAGCAGTTCTTC. Residues: CASSQDLAGNEQFF.

The CDR3 DNA reads TGTGCCATCAGTGAGCAAGCGGGAGGGCGGGTTGAGCAGTTCTTC. It codes for CAISEQAGGRVEQFF. The V gene is TRBV10-3, the J gene TRBJ2-1, with 10 bases identical to TRBD2. This CDR3 is built from 15 residues. Losses at the gene ends were 2 bases for V and 9 bases for J; bases not matched to a gene: 7. CDR1 and CDR2 (germline): ENHRY, SYGVKD.

This clone was observed a single time. The J gene is TRBJ2-2, the V gene TRBV15; the D gene is possibly TRBD2 (6 bases). This CDR3 has 14 amino acids. From germline, CDR1 is LNHNV and CDR2 YYDKDF (reference sequence). The V and J ends lost 8 bases and 8 bases respectively, with 18 bases between them. The CDR3 DNA is TGTGCCACCTCCACGGAGGGGTCTCTAGGGGAGCTGTTTTTT. Protein: CATSTEGSLGELFF.

The rearrangement joins TRBV18 to TRBJ2-5; perhaps TRBD1 as D (5 bases). The CDR3 is made up of 14 amino acids. Trimming removed 3 bases from V and 1 base from J, with 9 bases in between. From germline, CDR1 is KGHSH and CDR2 LQKENI. The CDR3 coding sequence is TGTGCCAGCTCACCCCCAGGGATCCAAGAGACCCAGTACTTC. This translates into CASSPPGIQETQYF.